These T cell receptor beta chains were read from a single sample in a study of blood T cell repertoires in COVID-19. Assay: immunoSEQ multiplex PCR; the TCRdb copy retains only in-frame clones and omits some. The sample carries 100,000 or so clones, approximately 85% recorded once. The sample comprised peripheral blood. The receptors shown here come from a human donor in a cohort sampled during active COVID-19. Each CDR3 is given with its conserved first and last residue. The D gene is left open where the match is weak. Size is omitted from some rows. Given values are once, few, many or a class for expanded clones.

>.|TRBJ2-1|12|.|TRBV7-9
TGTGCCAGCAGCTTGGGAGAGGGTGAGCAGTTCTTC
CASSLGEGEQFF
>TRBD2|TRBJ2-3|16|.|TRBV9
TGTGCCAGCAGCGTAGGGCATAGCGGGGGGGCGGACACGCAGTATTTT
CASSVGHSGGADTQYF
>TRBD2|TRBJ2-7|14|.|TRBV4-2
TGTGCCAGCAGCCAAGTAGGGCTAGCGGGAGAGCAGTACTTC
CASSQVGLAGEQYF
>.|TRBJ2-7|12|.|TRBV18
TGTGCCAGCTCACCACCCCAGGGAGAGCAGTACTTC
CASSPPQGEQYF
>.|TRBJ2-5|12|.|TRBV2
TGTGCCTCCATGGGCGGGACAGAGACCCAGTACTTC
CASMGGTETQYF
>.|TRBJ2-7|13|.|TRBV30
TGTGCCTGGAGTGTACAGGGCTCCTACGAGCAGTACTTC
CAWSVQGSYEQYF
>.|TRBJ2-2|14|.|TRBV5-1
TGCGCCAGCAGCCCCACAGCAAACACCGGGGAGCTGTTTTTT
CASSPTANTGELFF
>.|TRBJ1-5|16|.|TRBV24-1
TGTGCCACCAGTGATCGGGAGCGGGGGGGCAATCAGCCCCAGCATTTT
CATSDRERGGNQPQHF
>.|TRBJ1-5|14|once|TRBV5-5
TGTGCCAGCAGCTTGACTGATAGCAATCAGCCCCAGCATTTT
CASSLTDSNQPQHF
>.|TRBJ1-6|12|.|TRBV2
TGTGCCAGCAGTGAAGAACGGGTGTTCGTCCACTTT
CASSEERVFVHF
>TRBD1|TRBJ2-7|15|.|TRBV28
TGTGCCAGCAGTACATCCCGGACAGGGGGCTACGAGCAGTACTTC
CASSTSRTGGYEQYF
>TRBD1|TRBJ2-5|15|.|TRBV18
TGTGCCAGCTCACCACGTCTGACAGGGCAAGAGACCCAGTACTTC
CASSPRLTGQETQYF
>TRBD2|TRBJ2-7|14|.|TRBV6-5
TGTGCCAGCAGTTACGAGCGGGGGGTGTACGAGCAGTACTTC
CASSYERGVYEQYF